This T cell receptor (beta chain) derives from a study of T-cell reconstitution after alpha-beta-depleted transplantation in children. Using unique molecular identifiers, the investigators prepared the TCRbeta library. Each CDR3 protein gets one entry after TCRdb re-called the PCR reads with MiXCR. The sample consists of approximately 130,000 distinct CDR3 sequences, roughly 9% of them appearing once. Study-wide results and limits: Where alpha-beta T cells came from about two months after transplant was reportedly several hundred expanded graft clones. T-cell numbers and diversity, one year after transplant, stemmed largely from T cells that were newly produced.

The germline V gene has CDR1 LGHDT and CDR2 YNNKEL (reference sequence). Trimming pared 6 bases from V and 2 bases from J, leaving 20 bases between. CDR3 length: 17 residues. This clonotype came up a few times. What it recognizes is unknown. The chain is built from TRBV3-1 and TRBJ1-3, with a possible D match to TRBD1 (5 bases). Sequenced here: PBMCs, mostly from graft donor cells, sampled 180 days after TCRalphabeta/CD19-depleted stem cell transplant. This TCR was sampled from a girl under three years old who had a stem cell transplant for combined immunodeficiency, so the T cells may come from the graft donor. For the CDR3, the DNA is TGTGCCAGCAGTTCCACTCGGGCCTGGGGGGCTGGAAACACCATATATTTT. It translates to CASSSTRAWGAGNTIYF. Full variable domain (missing parts from reference TRBV3-1 and TRBJ1-3): DTAVSQTPKYLVTQMGNDKSIKCEQNLGHDTMYWYKQDSKKFLKIMFSYNNKELIINETVPNRFSPKSPDKAHLNLHINSLELGDSAVYFCASSSTRAWGAGNTIYFGEGSWLTVV.